These T cell receptor beta chains were read from a single sample in a study of blood T cell repertoires in COVID-19. TCRdb's table, derived via immunoSEQ multiplex PCR, lists solely in-frame clones and lacks some. The repertoire holds roughly 150,000 clones, more than 65% seen once, with roughly 4.2% in the top ten. What was sequenced was peripheral blood. The receptors come from a man aged 60-69 years with acute or convalescent COVID-19. CDR3s include the opening cysteine and the closing phenylalanine or tryptophan. A D gene is named only where the DNA matches it firmly. Size tells how often a clone was seen (once, few, many) or the class of an expanded clone, and some rows leave it out.

v_call,j_call,clone_size,d_call,cdr3_aa,cdr3_nt
TRBV6-5,TRBJ1-5,NA,NA,CASSYSIQGNQPQHF,TGTGCCAGCAGTTACTCGATCCAGGGGAATCAGCCCCAGCATTTT
TRBV7-9,TRBJ2-1,NA,NA,CASSSPVRNEQFF,TGTGCCAGCAGCTCCCCTGTTCGCAATGAGCAGTTCTTC
TRBV7-9,TRBJ2-1,NA,NA,CASSLAAQYNEQFF,TGTGCCAGCAGCTTAGCGGCCCAGTACAATGAGCAGTTCTTC
TRBV13,TRBJ2-3,NA,NA,CASSSSDFTDTQYF,TGTGCCAGCAGCTCCTCGGACTTTACAGATACGCAGTATTTT
TRBV21-1,TRBJ1-2,NA,NA,CASSNWENYGYTF,TGTGCCAGCAGCAACTGGGAGAACTATGGCTACACCTTC
TRBV20-1,TRBJ1-1,NA,TRBD1,CSASSLGQDREAFF,TGCAGTGCTAGTTCCCTCGGACAGGACCGTGAAGCTTTCTTT
TRBV11-2,TRBJ2-7,NA,TRBD2,CASSVTSGSYEQYF,TGTGCCAGCAGCGTGACTAGCGGGTCCTACGAGCAGTACTTC
TRBV10-1,TRBJ2-5,NA,NA,CATPQGGAQETQYF,TGCGCCACTCCCCAGGGGGGAGCCCAAGAGACCCAGTACTTC
TRBV10-3,TRBJ1-2,NA,NA,CAISAGQGSVGYTF,TGTGCCATCAGTGCGGGGCAGGGGAGTGTTGGCTACACCTTC
TRBV28,TRBJ1-2,NA,TRBD1,CASSRRNTGTGYGYTF,TGTGCCAGCAGCCGGAGAAACACCGGGACAGGTTATGGCTACACCTTC
TRBV27,TRBJ1-6,NA,NA,CASSLGHYNSPLHF,TGTGCCAGCAGTTTGGGACACTATAATTCACCCCTCCACTTT
TRBV7-9,TRBJ2-7,NA,NA,CASSTGSYEQYF,TGTGCCAGCAGCACAGGCTCCTACGAGCAGTACTTC
TRBV5-5,TRBJ2-5,NA,NA,CASSLESLSAGTQYKTQYF,TGTGCCAGCAGCTTGGAGTCTCTCTCGGCCGGGACACAGTACAAGACCCAGTACTTC
TRBV3-1/TRBV3-2,TRBJ2-1,once,TRBD2,CASSLRPGTSGRAWNEQFF,TGTGCCAGCAGCCTCCGTCCCGGGACTAGCGGGAGGGCTTGGAATGAGCAGTTCTTC
TRBV5-1,TRBJ2-7,few,TRBD1,CASSLEPGGSYEQYF,TGCGCCAGCAGCTTGGAGCCAGGGGGCTCCTACGAGCAGTACTTC
TRBV5-6,TRBJ1-1,few,NA,CASSYPGSTEAFF,TGTGCCAGCAGCTACCCGGGGTCCACTGAAGCTTTCTTT
TRBV2,TRBJ2-2,NA,NA,CASSETYPANTGELFF,TGTGCCAGCAGTGAAACATACCCCGCGAACACCGGGGAGCTGTTTTTT
TRBV18,TRBJ1-5,few,NA,CASSPSGANNQPQHF,TGTGCCAGCTCACCATCAGGGGCGAACAATCAGCCCCAGCATTTT
TRBV27,TRBJ2-3,NA,NA,CASSSRGTDTQYF,TGTGCCAGCAGTTCGAGGGGCACAGATACGCAGTATTTT
TRBV28,TRBJ2-1,NA,TRBD2,CASTLRLREVDNEQFF,TGTGCCAGCACCCTCCGACTGCGGGAGGTAGACAATGAGCAGTTCTTC
TRBV9,TRBJ2-7,NA,NA,CASSVAGLGQDPYEQYF,TGTGCCAGCAGCGTAGCTGGGTTGGGTCAGGATCCCTACGAGCAGTACTTC
TRBV6-5,TRBJ2-7,NA,NA,CASGSFGYEQYF,TGTGCCAGCGGGAGCTTCGGCTACGAGCAGTACTTC
TRBV5-1,TRBJ2-7,NA,TRBD2,CASSPVLAGGYYEQYF,TGCGCCAGCAGCCCTGTACTAGCGGGAGGGTACTACGAGCAGTACTTC
TRBV7-3,TRBJ2-1,NA,TRBD2,CASSTSGTSRSNEQFF,TGTGCCAGCAGCACCTCCGGGACTAGCAGAAGCAATGAGCAGTTCTTC
TRBV10-1,TRBJ2-5,many,NA,CASSPTGRETQYF,TGCGCCAGCAGCCCAACAGGGCGCGAGACCCAGTACTTC
TRBV18,TRBJ1-3,NA,NA,CASSPRAEAGNTIYF,TGTGCCAGCTCACCACGTGCGGAGGCTGGAAACACCATATATTTT
TRBV6-5,TRBJ1-5,NA,NA,CASTRTTDNQPQHF,TGTGCCAGCACCCGCACGACAGACAACCAGCCCCAGCATTTT
TRBV5-5,TRBJ2-1,NA,TRBD2,CASSALSGRANEQFF,TGTGCCAGCAGCGCCTTAAGCGGGAGGGCAAATGAGCAGTTCTTC
TRBV11-2,TRBJ2-1,NA,TRBD2,CASSPGGSSYNEQFF,TGTGCCAGCAGCCCTGGCGGGAGCTCCTACAATGAGCAGTTCTTC
TRBV3-1/TRBV3-2,TRBJ2-6,NA,TRBD1,CASSAQQGQSSGANVLTF,TGTGCCAGCAGCGCTCAGCAGGGACAGAGCTCTGGGGCCAACGTCCTGACTTTC
TRBV5-1,TRBJ2-2,NA,NA,CASSLDQGGELFF,TGCGCCAGCAGCTTGGATCAGGGCGGGGAGCTGTTTTTT
TRBV5-8,TRBJ2-1,NA,NA,CASSLLLDEQFF,TGTGCCAGCAGCTTGCTCCTTGATGAGCAGTTCTTC
TRBV4-1,TRBJ2-7,NA,NA,CASSQDRSPGYEQYF,TGCGCCAGCAGCCAAGATCGAAGCCCGGGTTACGAGCAGTACTTC
TRBV19,TRBJ2-5,NA,NA,CASSVAGAQETQYF,TGTGCCAGTTCAGTCGCAGGGGCTCAAGAGACCCAGTACTTC
TRBV6-5,TRBJ2-7,NA,NA,CASSLRGRYYEQYF,TGTGCCAGCAGTTTGCGGGGTCGTTATTACGAGCAGTACTTC
TRBV11-1,TRBJ2-1,NA,TRBD2,CASSLWERGAYNEQFF,TGTGCCAGCAGCCTCTGGGAGCGGGGTGCCTACAATGAGCAGTTCTTC
TRBV18,TRBJ2-3,NA,TRBD2,CASSWRAGGLMAHTQYF,TGTGCCAGCTCGTGGAGAGCGGGAGGCCTGATGGCACATACGCAGTATTTT
TRBV19,TRBJ1-6,few,NA,CASSFVQAPLHF,TGTGCCAGTAGTTTCGTTCAAGCGCCCCTCCACTTT
TRBV5-1,TRBJ2-1,NA,TRBD2,CASSLVAGGANEQFF,TGCGCCAGCAGCTTGGTAGCGGGAGGCGCCAATGAGCAGTTCTTC
TRBV18,TRBJ2-7,few,NA,CASSPRASVDEQYF,TGTGCCAGCTCACCTAGGGCTAGCGTGGACGAGCAGTACTTC
TRBV6-5,TRBJ2-7,NA,TRBD2,CASSTTSVSYEQYF,TGTGCCAGCAGTACGACTAGCGTCTCCTACGAGCAGTACTTC
TRBV7-3,TRBJ2-1,NA,NA,CASSTGSNYNEQFF,TGTGCCAGCAGCACAGGGTCAAACTACAATGAGCAGTTCTTC
TRBV19,TRBJ1-1,NA,NA,CASSPPGGEAFF,TGTGCCAGTAGTCCGCCGGGAGGTGAAGCTTTCTTT
TRBV5-4,TRBJ2-1,NA,TRBD2,CASSLGGPGAGLAQFF,TGTGCCAGCAGCTTGGGAGGTCCGGGAGCGGGGCTGGCGCAGTTCTTC
TRBV7-9,TRBJ2-7,NA,TRBD2,CASSSGTSGRALYEQYF,TGTGCCAGCAGCTCGGGGACTAGCGGGAGGGCCCTTTACGAGCAGTACTTC